This TCR beta chain comes out of a study of a mutant IDH1 vaccine in newly diagnosed glioma. For the study at large: Either 4-6 weeks after radiotherapy alone or alongside temozolomide, vaccination was begun. Earlier therapy was either radiotherapy, temozolomide, or both, and most got both.

Of note for this clone: Its antigen is undetermined.

This CDR3 is 14 amino acids long. Germline values: CDR1 LNHDA, CDR2 SQIVND (reference sequence). V lost 3 bases to trimming and J lost 3 bases; unmatched junction nucleotides: 4. The protocol was immunoSEQ multiplex PCR, while the TCRdb copy is restricted to in-frame clones and leaves out a portion. The sample contains some 51,000 clones, around four fifths of which appear only once. Study-wide findings and caveats: Changes to the top peripheral T cell clonotypes appeared unrelated to pseudoprogression.

Time point given: week 5, during vaccination. The vaccine gave 300 ug of a 20-mer mutant IDH1 peptide subcutaneously per dose. Donor diagnoses consisted of new WHO grade 3 or 4 IDH1-mutant, ATRX-lost astrocytomas. Here the sequenced sample was PBMCs, taken from a glioma patient whose treatment included an IDH1 peptide vaccine. The chain is built from TRBV19 and TRBJ2-7, with TRBD2 identical over 8 bases. This clonotype was sampled from a man aged 50 to 60 with glioma. The CDR3 spells CASSIGLAGYEQYF. DNA of the CDR3: TGTGCCAGTAGTATCGGTCTAGCGGGCTACGAGCAGTACTTC.